The clone carrying this T cell receptor (beta chain) was recorded a few times. Original analysis: Quantification of nucleated cells was approximated via reference gene primer amplification. Using immunoSEQ multiplex PCR, the repertoire was profiled, and TCRdb retains in-frame clones only, with some absent. The DNA was the basis for D and trimming; V, J and clone size are from that table. The top ten hold approximately 4.5% of the sample, which has about 240,000 clones, roughly four fifths seen once. This entry comes from a study of blood T cell repertoires in COVID-19. From germline, CDR1 is SGHNT and CDR2 YYREEE (reference sequence). This CDR3 spans 17 amino acids. The trim removed 0 bases at V and 9 bases at J, leaving 10 bases unmatched.

The sequencing input was peripheral blood. This TCR was sampled from a woman in her 70s with acute or convalescent COVID-19. The rearrangement links TRBV5-4 to TRBJ2-1, with 12 bases aligning to TRBD2. CDR3 amino acids: CASSLEASGGAIAEQFF. CDR3 nucleotide sequence: TGTGCCAGCAGCTTGGAGGCTAGCGGGGGGGCCATCGCTGAGCAGTTCTTC.